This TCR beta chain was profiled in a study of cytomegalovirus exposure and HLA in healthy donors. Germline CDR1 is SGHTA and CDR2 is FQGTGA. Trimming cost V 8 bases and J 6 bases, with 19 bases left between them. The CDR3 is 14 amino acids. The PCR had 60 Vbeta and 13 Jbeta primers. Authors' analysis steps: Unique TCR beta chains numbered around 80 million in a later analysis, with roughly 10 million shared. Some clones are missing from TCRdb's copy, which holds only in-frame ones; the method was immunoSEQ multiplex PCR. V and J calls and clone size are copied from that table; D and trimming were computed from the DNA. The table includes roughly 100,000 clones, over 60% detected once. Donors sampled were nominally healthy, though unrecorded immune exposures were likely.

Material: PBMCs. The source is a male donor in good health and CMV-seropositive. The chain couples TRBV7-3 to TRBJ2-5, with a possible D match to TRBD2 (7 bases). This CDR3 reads CASSTGGPGKTQYF. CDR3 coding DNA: TGTGCCAGCTCAACGGGGGGCCCCGGAAAGACCCAGTACTTC.